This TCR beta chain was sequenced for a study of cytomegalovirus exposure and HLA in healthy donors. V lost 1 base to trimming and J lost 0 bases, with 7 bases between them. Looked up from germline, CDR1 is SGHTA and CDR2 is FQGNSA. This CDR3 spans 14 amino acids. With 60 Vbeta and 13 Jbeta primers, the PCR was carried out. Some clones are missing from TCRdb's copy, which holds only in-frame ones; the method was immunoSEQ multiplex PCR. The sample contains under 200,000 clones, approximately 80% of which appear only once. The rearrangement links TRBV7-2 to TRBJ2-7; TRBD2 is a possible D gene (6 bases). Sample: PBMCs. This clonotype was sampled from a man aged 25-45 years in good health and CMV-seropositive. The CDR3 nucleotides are TGTGCCAGCAGCTTAGTGGGGGGCTCCTACGAGCAGTACTTC. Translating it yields CASSLVGGSYEQYF.